The T cell receptor (beta chain) described here comes from a study of CD8 T cells in ankylosing spondylitis. Overall study findings and caveats: Reportedly, disease-linked clones are significantly enriched in ankylosing spondylitis patients' matched synovial fluid. Disease-associated clones were CD8+ and fairly uncommon in peripheral blood. For ankylosing spondylitis blood, a TCR beta motif of about eight highly homologous variants appeared characteristic.

Construction of TCR beta libraries was performed using quantitative 5'-RACE with molecular barcodes. A single record per CDR3 protein comes from TCRdb applying MiXCR to the 5' RACE reads. The sample consists of about 480,000 distinct CDR3 sequences, roughly 17% of them appearing once. V dropped 6 bases and J dropped 3; count of bases not matched to a gene: 10. Germline V gene lookup returns CDR1 WSHSY and CDR2 SAAADI. CDR3 length: 17 residues. Regarding this clonotype: Its antigen is unidentified.

This sequence joins TRBV10-2 and TRBJ2-3; 12 bases are a match to TRBD2. The origin of this receptor is a male donor with ankylosing spondylitis. The source material was blood, either unsorted or a sorted T cell fraction (not recorded which). This chain's CDR3 is CASSPSGGASMTDTQYF. The CDR3 bases are TGCGCCAGCAGCCCTAGCGGGGGGGCCTCCATGACAGATACGCAGTATTTT.